One sample yielded the 8 T cell receptor beta chains listed below, sequenced in a study of cytotoxic CD8 clonotypes in ibrutinib-treated CLL. Sequencing used immunoSEQ multiplex PCR; TCRdb keeps in-frame clones, though not all of them. The sample holds some 290,000 clones, 80% seen once. This specimen consisted of PBMCs, obtained before ibrutinib treatment. The receptors stem from a human donor with chronic lymphocytic leukemia.

The table lists this clone with a few counts. This chain joins TRBV6-1 and TRBJ1-2, with 9 bases matching TRBD1. V gave up 6 bases and J gave up 4 bases; unmatched junction bases: 3. The CDR3 length is 13 residues. The germline CDR1 and CDR2 sequences are MNHNS and SASEGT. The CDR3 reads CASSDRGIYGYTF. Written as DNA, the CDR3 is TGTGCCAGCAGCGACAGGGGGATCTATGGCTACACCTTC.

The V call is TRBV7-7, the J call TRBJ2-1, with D perhaps TRBD2 (6 bases). This CDR3 is built from 13 residues. The germline V and J ends were trimmed by 5 bases and 8 bases, with 13 bases remaining between them. Germline V lookup: CDR1 SSHAT, CDR2 FNYEAQ (reference sequence). The CDR3 region is CASSHEGGDEQFF. The CDR3 DNA is TGTGCCAGCAGCCACGAGGGCGGGGATGAGCAGTTCTTC.

The chain has TRBV9 and TRBJ2-3, with D unclear. Trimming pared 0 bases from V and 2 bases from J, leaving 7 bases between. CDR3 length equals 14 residues. In germline, CDR1 is SGDLS, CDR2 YYNGEE. CDR3 sequence reads: CASSVVNPTDTQYF. In nucleotides, the CDR3 is TGTGCCAGCAGCGTAGTTAACCCCACAGATACGCAGTATTTT.

The V and J genes are TRBV28 and TRBJ2-1; tentatively, D is TRBD2 (6 bases). Trimming removed 2 bases at V and 8 bases at J, with 13 bases between. The CDR3 loop spans 14 amino acids. The germline CDR1 and CDR2 sequences are MDHEN and SYDVKM. The CDR3 DNA sequence: TGTGCCAGCAGTTTACGGCAACTAGCCTATGAGCAGTTCTTC. This encodes CASSLRQLAYEQFF.

The chain couples TRBV19 to TRBJ2-3, with D uncertain. V lost 1 base to trimming and J lost 5 bases, with 13 bases between them. Germline lookup yields CDR1 LNHDA and CDR2 SQIVND (reference sequence). This CDR3 is 15 amino acids long. The CDR3: CASSIVLGYGDTQYF. CDR3 nucleotide sequence: TGTGCCAGTAGTATAGTTTTGGGGTACGGAGATACGCAGTATTTT. Full variable domain (remainder filled in from reference TRBV19 and TRBJ2-3): DGGITQSPKYLFRKEGQNVTLSCEQNLNHDAMYWYRQDPGQGLRLIYYSQIVNDFQKGDIAEGYSVSREKKESFPLTVTSAQKNPTAFYLCASSIVLGYGDTQYFGPGTRLTVL.

This rearrangement joins TRBV27 to TRBJ1-5; a weak D match, TRBD1 (5 bases). The V gene's germline CDR1 is MNHEY and CDR2 SMNVEV (reference sequence). The CDR3 runs 17 residues. The V end lost 2 bases, the J end lost 0 bases, and 14 bases lay between the germline ends. The CDR3 nucleotides are TGTGCCAGCAGTTTAGTGGGGGGAGGGAATAGCAATCAGCCCCAGCATTTT. The encoded protein is CASSLVGGGNSNQPQHF.

With regard to this clone: The sample holds other DNA sequences that translate to the same CDR3. The chain recombines TRBV20-1 with TRBJ1-4; D ambiguous. The CDR3 is 11 amino acids. Germline V gene data show CDR1 as DFQATT and CDR2 as SNEGSKA (reference sequence). V lost 0 bases and J lost 8, with 4 bases in between. CDR3 sequence (DNA): TGCAGTGCTAGAGATCGAGAAAAACTGTTTTTT. Its translation: CSARDREKLFF.

The V and J genes are TRBV7-8 and TRBJ2-7, with no clear D. Germline assignment: CDR1 SGHVS and CDR2 FQNEAQ. V shed 8 bases and J shed 3 bases, with 14 bases lying between them. The CDR3 covers 13 residues. The CDR3 region is CASLPDTGYEQYF. The CDR3, as DNA: TGTGCCAGCTTACCTGATACGGGCTACGAGCAGTACTTC. Full variable domain (rest looked up from reference TRBV7-8 and TRBJ2-7): GAGVSQSPRYKVAKRGQDVALRCDPISGHVSLFWYQQALGQGPEFLTYFQNEAQLDKSGLPSDRFFAERPEGSVSTLKIQRTQQEDSAVYLCASLPDTGYEQYFGPGTRLTVT.